This T cell receptor (beta chain) is from a study of cytomegalovirus exposure and HLA in healthy donors (dated by TCRdb to about 2017). Looking at the study overall: An earlier analysis of fewer than 750 of the donors reported approximately 260 Gb of sequence data and 100 million to 120 million unique TCR beta sequences obtained from about 180 million T cells. Both class I and class II loci were covered by HLA typing, at four-digit resolution. To decide whether each TCR beta V gene segment behaved as functional or pseudogenic, an earlier analysis of fewer than 750 of the donors relied on high-throughput TCR beta sequencing. Among around 400 genotyped donors of the cohort, an average of approximately 240,000 unique TCR beta nucleotide sequences was sequenced per donor, of which about 20% were non-productive. The number of donors typed differed by locus, with about 629-640 for A, B, C, DRB1 and DQB1, 522 for DQA1, 600 to 610 for DPA1, and about 450 for DPB1. Because of strong linkage in the cohort, 4 to 6 DR-DQ haplotypes were treated as single units for association and clustering. Along with the approximately 700-subject first cohort, a separate validation cohort of 120 different subjects was used. Using immunosequencing, the study profiled T cell repertoires from 500 to 800 subjects and related those repertoires to cytomegalovirus serostatus. A later genetic analysis used genome-wide SNP genotypes for about three fifths of the 666 donors, treating that subset as a discovery cohort. To predict cytomegalovirus infection status, the study brought together high-throughput TCR immunosequencing, statistical association of individual TCRs with disease status, and machine learning. A later analysis re-examined previously published TCR beta repertoires from over 500 donors and added high-resolution HLA genotyping to investigate patterns of TCR occurrence. The study was designed to test whether signatures of past pathogen exposure could be identified by cataloging public T cell receptors. An early release that covered about 600 HLA-typed donors contained around 330 gigabases of sequencing data and roughly 84 million unique TCR sequences. All discovery cohort repertoires had been generated on a single sequencing platform. Donor age, sex, ethnicity and CMV serostatus were compiled alongside the repertoire data. The later analysis used no new phenotypic data to find candidate immune exposures, relying instead on TCR beta sequences and their occurrence across donors. Of the 300 to 450 genotyped donors, approximately 83% fell in the genetic ancestry cluster associated with self-reported Caucasian donors.

On this clone: Its antigen has not been determined. Base quality data are lacking; no much larger clone is found one base away.

Library prep was done by the immunoSEQ multiplex PCR assay. The multiplex PCR relied on a mix of 60 forward primers for TCR Vbeta segments and 13 reverse primers for TCR Jbeta segments. The CDR3 region of rearranged TCR beta genes was amplified from genomic DNA by a multiplex PCR assay. Amplified TCR beta libraries were sequenced as 87-base-pair reads on the Illumina HiSeq System. From the authors' description of their analysis: A later analysis counted about 82 million unique TCR beta chains across the 550 to 750 repertoires, and around 12 million of these chains were shared by at least two donors. Raw reads were error-corrected and collapsed into unique sequences with a nearest-neighbor algorithm that merged closely related sequences to remove PCR and sequencing errors. Alignment of CDR3 sequences to IMGT reference sequences was used to assign V, D and J gene segments. Each retained sequence needed at least a six-nucleotide match to both a V gene segment and a J gene segment. Rearrangements were classified as productive when the CDR3 lacked stop codons and remained in frame with V and J, and all other rearrangements were classified as non-productive. CDR3 was defined by IMGT convention, running from the second conserved V-encoded cysteine to the conserved J-encoded phenylalanine. In an earlier analysis of around 540 of the donors, sequences lacking an unambiguous match to a single V gene segment were excluded. An earlier analysis of a few hundred of the donors classified V segments as functional when productive rearrangements were above 56.7% and as segregating when the standard deviation between donors was above 5%. A statistical classification framework was built for diagnosing cytomegalovirus status from the catalog of TCR beta chain sequences. V and J gene assignment, in a later analysis, came from comparing TCR nucleotide sequences with IMGT/GENE-DB human TR gene sequences. In a later analysis, CDR3 sequences and most-parsimonious VDJ recombination scenarios were assigned using the TCRdist pipeline. In a later analysis, every TCR beta chain was defined by the combination of its CDR3 amino acid sequence and its V-gene family, and reads without a unique V-gene family were dropped. In a later analysis, 450 to 600 highly shared, low-generation-probability nucleotide sequences were removed to address suspected cross-contamination and a sequencing artifact. In a later analysis, a clonal expansion index for each public chain was calculated from normalized within-repertoire ranks of inferred template counts. A later analysis computed generation probabilities with a VDJ recombination model fitted to out-of-frame rearrangements, and checked the results against IGoR. In a later analysis, hypergeometric tests were used to score TCR-TCR, TCR-HLA and TCR-CMV co-occurrence, with a repertoire-size bias correction applied to TCR pairs. To estimate false discovery rates, a later analysis permuted the HLA or CMV assignments 20 times. In a later analysis, co-occurring TCRs were grouped using DBSCAN, and TCRdist sequence similarity was added for clustering within HLA-allele-positive subsets. For co-occurrence clustering, repertoires with fewer than 30,000 or more than 120,000 public chains were excluded, along with 4 to 6 repertoires with anomalous nucleotide sharing. This is the immuneACCESS table as TCRdb keeps it, with only in-frame sequences that have V and J called. A part of the clones is gone; compared with another copy, unresolved V genes explain less than half, and the rest is unexplained. D and trimming come from the DNA, and the V and J calls and clone size come from that table. This sample gives about 120,000 clones in total; about 70% of them show up just once. The ten top clones hold 2% to 2.5% of the sample.

Including the terminal cysteine and phenylalanine, the CDR3 comprises 19 residues. The CDR3 DNA has 57 bases and is translated from base 1. The germline V gene supplies CDR1 SGHVS and CDR2 FQNEAQ. The V end loses 1 base and the J end loses 3 bases, and a stretch of 21 bases separates them. Here is what the overall study found, with its caveats: The sequencing pipeline was judged likely to have produced a cluster of highly shared sequence variants as a technical artifact. According to a later analysis, TCR association rates differed among HLA loci, with DRB1 alleles showing the most associated TCRs and HLA-C alleles showing the fewest. Several of the top co-occurrence clusters appeared to be linked to parvovirus B19, influenza, CMV and Epstein-Barr virus, according to a later analysis. A further reported finding was that TCR beta sequences accurately predicted the HLA-A and HLA-B alleles for most subjects in the first cohort. It was suggested by the authors that the approach could potentially be generalized to other disease states and immunological phenotypes. In an earlier analysis of some 500 of the donors, most TCR beta V segments appeared in productive rearrangements about 87% or about 30% of the time, broadly matching IMGT annotations. The 87-base-pair reads could not distinguish some IMGT-functional V segments, including TRBV6-2 and TRBV6-3, so those segments were excluded. Only TCR beta chains were sequenced in this cohort, and the absence of alpha or paired-chain data limited detectable features. A later analysis found that HLA-associated TCR beta chains were more clonally expanded and had lower generation probabilities than equally common non-associated chains. Immune exposure information for the cohort was limited to CMV serostatus. Assigning TCR associations to individual alleles was difficult when HLA alleles, especially DR and DQ, strongly co-occurred. According to a later genetic analysis, donors in an Asian-associated ancestry cluster had fewer N-insertions in productive TCRs than the approximately 670-donor mean. Because counts were too low, 15 or so rarely observed V segments, including chromosome 9 orphons, were excluded from the earlier analysis of 587 of the donors. In vitro tests confirmed that a few of the cytomegalovirus-associated TCR beta chains recognize cytomegalovirus antigens. According to a later analysis, most CMV-associated TCR beta chains appeared to be HLA-restricted, and the HLA associations seemed to be driven largely by CMV exposure. The classifier was reported to diagnose cytomegalovirus status with high specificity and sensitivity in both the original and validation cohorts. The study gave a list of roughly 150 TCR beta chains associated with cytomegalovirus. HLA typing was unavailable for some donors at each locus, so association tests used only the typed subset. Roughly uniform sequencing depth across donors was assumed in presence/absence analyses, although this assumption may not hold. V-gene and J-gene trimming of TCR beta chains was associated with a missense DCLRE1C variant in a later genetic analysis, and the association was replicated in an independent cohort. In a later analysis, around 15,000 TCR beta sequences were associated with specific HLA alleles at a false discovery rate of 0.05. Most TCR sequences were seen in very few donors, while some public TCRs were found in many individuals. Correlated functional status among segregating V segments might be attributable to linkage disequilibrium, but an unknown experimental factor could not be ruled out.

The cohort consisted of hundreds of healthy bone marrow donors. At the time of sampling, every cohort member was nominally healthy, though immune exposures that went unrecorded were likely present. CMV serostatus was recorded as positive for about 310 and negative for about 50% of the roughly 670 cohort members, whereas no CMV serostatus was recorded for the donor in question. A peripheral blood sample was collected from each donor, and TCR beta sequencing was performed on peripheral blood mononuclear cells. Genomic DNA was extracted from the blood cell samples with the Qiagen DNeasy Blood Extraction Kit.

The sequence was collected from a human donor in good health. The chain couples TRBV7-8 to TRBJ2-2; the D gene is perhaps TRBD2, from 5 matching bases. Sequenced sample: PBMCs. CDR3 sequence: CASSLDGVARPDDTGELFF. The DNA sequence is TGTGCCAGCAGCTTAGACGGGGTGGCTAGGCCGGATGACACCGGGGAGCTGTTTTTT. Full variable domain (CDR3 extended with the reference TRBV7-8 and TRBJ2-2 proteins): GAGVSQSPRYKVAKRGQDVALRCDPISGHVSLFWYQQALGQGPEFLTYFQNEAQLDKSGLPSDRFFAERPEGSVSTLKIQRTQQEDSAVYLCASSLDGVARPDDTGELFFGEGSRLTVL.